The sequence of this T cell receptor beta chain was determined in a study of cytomegalovirus exposure and HLA in healthy donors (dated by TCRdb to the late 2010s). Study-level background: According to an earlier analysis of 587 of the donors, about 170 million T cells yielded 95 million to 140 million unique TCR beta sequences and around 280 Gb of sequence data. An early release covering more than 500 HLA-typed donors comprised approximately 290 gigabases of sequencing data and tens of millions of unique TCR sequences. Of the approximately 400 genotyped donors, over 65% fell in the genetic ancestry cluster associated with self-reported Caucasian donors. The study aimed to test whether cataloging public T cell receptors could reveal signatures of past pathogen exposure. The study used immunosequencing to profile the T cell repertoires of approximately 630 subjects and linked those repertoires to cytomegalovirus serostatus. Along with the roughly 670-subject first cohort, a separate validation cohort of over a hundred different subjects was used. To predict cytomegalovirus infection status, the study brought together high-throughput TCR immunosequencing, statistical association of individual TCRs with disease status, and machine learning. In a later analysis, previously published TCR beta repertoires from 670 or so donors were re-analyzed and high-resolution HLA genotyping was added so that TCR occurrence patterns could be studied. In the later analysis, no new phenotypic data were used to find candidate immune exposures; instead, reliance was placed on TCR beta sequences and their occurrence across donors. To decide whether each TCR beta V gene segment behaved as functional or pseudogenic, an earlier analysis of some 540 of the donors relied on high-throughput TCR beta sequencing. Donor age, sex, ethnicity and CMV serostatus were collected together with the repertoire data. Genome-wide SNP genotypes for about three fifths of the roughly 700 donors were used in a later genetic analysis, which treated that subset as a discovery cohort. Every repertoire in the discovery cohort had been generated on one and the same sequencing platform. HLA typing included class I and class II loci at four-digit resolution. The number of typed donors differed by locus: about 620-640 for A, B, C, DRB1 and DQB1; 500 to 550 for DQA1; fewer than 610 for DPA1; and about 450 for DPB1. Five DR-DQ haplotypes were treated as single units for association and clustering because of strong linkage in the cohort. Among 300 to 500 genotyped donors of the cohort, an average of approximately 240,000 unique TCR beta nucleotide sequences was sequenced per donor, of which roughly 17% were non-productive. Broad study findings and their caveats: According to a later analysis, most CMV-associated TCR beta chains appeared to be HLA-restricted, and the HLA associations seemed to be driven largely by CMV exposure. Roughly uniform sequencing depth across donors was assumed in presence/absence analyses, although this assumption may not hold. Specific HLA alleles were associated with 18,000 or so TCR beta sequences at a false discovery rate of 0.05 in a later analysis. A further reported finding was that TCR beta sequences accurately predicted the HLA-A and HLA-B alleles for most subjects in the first cohort. Three of the identified cytomegalovirus-associated TCR beta chains were confirmed in vitro to be specific for cytomegalovirus antigens. V-gene and J-gene trimming of TCR beta chains was associated with a missense DCLRE1C variant in a later genetic analysis, and the association was replicated in an independent cohort. Strong co-occurrence of HLA alleles, especially DR and DQ, made assigning TCR associations to individual alleles difficult. Cytomegalovirus status was reported to be diagnosed by the classifier with high specificity and sensitivity in both the original and validation cohorts. Correlated functional status among segregating V segments might reflect linkage disequilibrium, but an unknown experimental factor could not be ruled out. A later analysis found that HLA-associated TCR beta chains were more clonally expanded and had lower generation probabilities than equally common non-associated chains. Several of the top co-occurrence clusters appeared to be linked to parvovirus B19, influenza, CMV and Epstein-Barr virus, according to a later analysis. Some IMGT-functional V segments, including TRBV6-2 and TRBV6-3, could not be told apart with the 87-base-pair reads, so those segments were excluded. An earlier analysis of approximately 600 of the donors showed that most TCR beta V segments appeared in productive rearrangements either about 87% or about 30% of the time, which broadly matched IMGT annotations. The only immune exposure information available for the cohort was CMV serostatus. Because HLA typing was unavailable for some donors at each locus, only the typed subset was used in association tests. Across donors, most TCR sequences were observed very rarely, whereas some public TCRs were present in many individuals. In a later genetic analysis, fewer N-insertions in productive TCRs were reported among donors in an Asian-associated ancestry cluster than the 666-donor mean. According to the authors, the approach could potentially be generalized to other disease states and immunological phenotypes. A total of around 150 TCR beta chains were listed by the study as associated with cytomegalovirus. A cluster of highly shared sequence variants was judged likely to be a technical artifact of the sequencing pipeline. Because counts were too low, seventeen rarely observed V segments, including chromosome 9 orphons, were excluded from the earlier analysis of under 650 of the donors. A later analysis found that TCR association rates varied across HLA loci, with DRB1 alleles showing the most associated TCRs and HLA-C alleles the fewest. In this cohort, only TCR beta chains were sequenced, and detectable features were limited by the absence of alpha or paired-chain data.

Libraries were built with the immunoSEQ multiplex PCR assay. For the multiplex PCR, a mixture combining 60 forward primers for TCR Vbeta segments and 13 reverse primers for TCR Jbeta segments was used. The CDR3 region of rearranged TCR beta genes was amplified from genomic DNA by a multiplex PCR assay. On the Illumina HiSeq System, the amplified TCR beta libraries were sequenced as 87-base-pair reads. Turning to the authors' computational methods: A later analysis counted some 80 million unique TCR beta chains across the 550 to 700 repertoires, and around 9.9 million of these chains were shared by at least two donors. A nearest-neighbor algorithm error-corrected the raw reads and collapsed the reads into unique sequences, merging closely related sequences to remove PCR and sequencing errors. V, D and J gene segments were assigned by aligning CDR3 sequences to IMGT reference sequences. Each retained sequence needed at least a six-nucleotide match to both a V gene segment and a J gene segment. A rearrangement counted as productive if the CDR3 had no stop codons and remained in frame with V and J, and every other rearrangement counted as non-productive. Following IMGT convention, CDR3 was defined as the stretch from the second conserved V-encoded cysteine to the conserved J-encoded phenylalanine. Sequences without an unambiguous match to a single V gene segment were excluded from the earlier analysis of about 600 of the donors. In an earlier analysis of approximately 500 of the donors, a V segment was called functional when productive rearrangements were above 56.7%, and segregating when the standard deviation between donors exceeded 5%. A statistical classification framework was built for diagnosing cytomegalovirus status from the catalog of TCR beta chain sequences. In a later analysis, TCR nucleotide sequences were compared against IMGT/GENE-DB human TR gene sequences so that V and J genes could be assigned. Using the TCRdist pipeline, a later analysis assigned CDR3 sequences along with most-parsimonious VDJ recombination scenarios. In a later analysis, each TCR beta chain was defined by its CDR3 amino acid sequence together with its V-gene family, and reads lacking a unique V-gene family were excluded. A later analysis removed 592 highly shared, low-generation-probability nucleotide sequences to deal with suspected cross-contamination and a sequencing artifact. In a later analysis, a clonal expansion index for each public chain was calculated from normalized within-repertoire ranks of inferred template counts. In a later analysis, generation probabilities were computed using a VDJ recombination model fitted to out-of-frame rearrangements, and the results were checked against IGoR. In a later analysis, TCR-TCR, TCR-HLA and TCR-CMV co-occurrence was scored with hypergeometric tests, and a repertoire-size bias correction was applied to TCR pairs. To estimate false discovery rates, a later analysis permuted the HLA or CMV assignments 20 times. In a later analysis, co-occurring TCRs were grouped using DBSCAN, and TCRdist sequence similarity was added for clustering within HLA-allele-positive subsets. For co-occurrence clustering, repertoires with fewer than 30,000 or more than 120,000 public chains were excluded, along with five or six repertoires with anomalous nucleotide sharing. The table comes from immuneACCESS by way of TCRdb, which keeps in-frame sequences with V and J called. Part of the clones is missing from these tables; in studies checked, under half for an unresolved V gene and the rest for unknown reasons. Clone size and the V and J calls come from that table; the DNA yielded D and trimming. Recorded for this sample are about 130,000 clones; approximately 80% of them occurred a single time. The ten largest clones represent 1% to 1.5% of the sample.

In the case of this clone: No cognate antigen has been identified for it. It has no much larger one-base neighbor in the sample; base qualities were not kept.

The cohort comprised 670 or so healthy bone marrow donors. At the time of sampling, every cohort member was nominally healthy, though immune exposures that went unrecorded were likely present. The donor tested CMV seronegative, placing the donor among the 350 to 400 seronegative members of the cohort. A peripheral blood sample was collected from each donor, and TCR beta sequencing was performed on peripheral blood mononuclear cells. The Qiagen DNeasy Blood Extraction Kit was used to extract genomic DNA from the blood cell samples. V loses 6 bases at its end and J loses 8 bases; junction bases beyond the gene matches: 17. The CDR3 has 17 amino acids, counting the end cysteine and phenylalanine. Kept here is only the CDR3 DNA, which spans 51 bases and is read in frame from base 1. Looking up the germline V gene yields CDR1 MGHDK and CDR2 SYGVNS.

Material for sequencing was PBMCs. The sequence joins TRBV25-1 to TRBJ2-1, and 9 junctional nucleotides match TRBD1. This clonotype originated in a girl aged 2 to 9 in good health and CMV-seronegative. The CDR3 reads as follows: CASSYTGGAGQKYEQFF. The nucleotide sequence is given as TGTGCCAGCAGCTACACAGGGGGCGCCGGACAGAAGTATGAGCAGTTCTTC. Full variable domain (CDR3 extended with the reference TRBV25-1 and TRBJ2-1 proteins): EADIYQTPRYLVIGTGKKITLECSQTMGHDKMYWYQQDPGMELHLIHYSYGVNSTEKGDLSSESTVSRIRTEHFPLTLESARPSHTSQYLCASSYTGGAGQKYEQFFGPGTRLTVL.